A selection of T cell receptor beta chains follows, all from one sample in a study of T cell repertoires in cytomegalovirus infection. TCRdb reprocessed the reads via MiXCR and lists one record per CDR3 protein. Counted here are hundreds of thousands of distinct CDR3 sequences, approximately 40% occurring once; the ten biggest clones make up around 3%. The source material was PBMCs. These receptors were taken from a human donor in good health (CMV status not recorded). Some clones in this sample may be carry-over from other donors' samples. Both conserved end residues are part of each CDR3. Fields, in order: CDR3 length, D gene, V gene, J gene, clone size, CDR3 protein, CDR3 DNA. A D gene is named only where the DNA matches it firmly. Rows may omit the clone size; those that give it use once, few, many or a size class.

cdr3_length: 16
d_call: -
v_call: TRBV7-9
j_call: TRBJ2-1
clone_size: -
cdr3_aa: CASSLVSLRGANEQFF
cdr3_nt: TGTGCCAGCAGCTTAGTCTCTCTCCGTGGGGCCAATGAGCAGTTCTTC

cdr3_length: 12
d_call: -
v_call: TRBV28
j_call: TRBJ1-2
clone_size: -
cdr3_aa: CASSLAGNVYTF
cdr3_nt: TGTGCCAGCAGTTTGGCTGGAAATGTCTACACCTTC

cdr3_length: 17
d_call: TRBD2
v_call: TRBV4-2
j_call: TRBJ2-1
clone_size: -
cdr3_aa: CASSQDRMIAGYNEQFF
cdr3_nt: TGTGCCAGCAGCCAAGATAGGATGATAGCGGGATACAATGAGCAGTTCTTC

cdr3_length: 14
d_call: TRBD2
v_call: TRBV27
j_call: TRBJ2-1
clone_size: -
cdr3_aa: CASYRDYPYNEQFF
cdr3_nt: TGTGCCAGCTACCGGGACTACCCCTACAATGAGCAGTTCTTC

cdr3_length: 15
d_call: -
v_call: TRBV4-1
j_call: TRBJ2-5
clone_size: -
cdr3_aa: CASSQVLGPAETQYF
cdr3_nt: TGCGCCAGCAGCCAAGTCCTAGGGCCGGCAGAGACCCAGTACTTC

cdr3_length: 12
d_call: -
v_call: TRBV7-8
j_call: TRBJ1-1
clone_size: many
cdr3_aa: CASSLVHTEAFF
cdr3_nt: TGTGCCAGCAGCTTAGTGCACACTGAAGCTTTCTTT

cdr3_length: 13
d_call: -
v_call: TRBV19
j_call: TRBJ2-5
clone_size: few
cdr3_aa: CASSGGGQETQYF
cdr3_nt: TGTGCCAGTAGCGGGGGCGGTCAAGAGACCCAGTACTTC

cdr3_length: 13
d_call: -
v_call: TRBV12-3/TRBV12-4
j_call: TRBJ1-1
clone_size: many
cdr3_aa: CASSYRVPTEAFF
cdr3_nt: TGTGCCAGCAGTTACAGGGTTCCCACTGAAGCTTTCTTT

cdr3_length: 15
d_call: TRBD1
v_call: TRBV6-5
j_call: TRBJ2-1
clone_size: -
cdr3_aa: CASSRQGPSYNEQFF
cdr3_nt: TGTGCCAGCAGTCGACAGGGGCCCTCCTACAATGAGCAGTTCTTC

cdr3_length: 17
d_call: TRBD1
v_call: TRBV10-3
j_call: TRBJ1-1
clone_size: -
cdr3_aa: CAISRTGDQAPNTEAFF
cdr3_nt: TGTGCCATCAGCCGGACAGGTGACCAAGCCCCGAACACTGAAGCTTTCTTT

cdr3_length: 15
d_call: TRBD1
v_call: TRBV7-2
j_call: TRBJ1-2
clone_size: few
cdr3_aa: CASSSTGTGPYGYTF
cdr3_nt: TGTGCCAGCAGCTCGACCGGGACAGGGCCCTATGGCTACACCTTC

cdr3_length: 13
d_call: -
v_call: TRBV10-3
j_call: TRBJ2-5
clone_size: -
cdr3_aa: CAISGSAQETQYF
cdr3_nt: TGTGCCATCAGTGGGTCAGCTCAAGAGACCCAGTACTTC

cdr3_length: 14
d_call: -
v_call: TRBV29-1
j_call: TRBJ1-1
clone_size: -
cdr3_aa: CSVGGGVKNTEAFF
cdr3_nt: TGCAGCGTGGGGGGGGGGGTAAAGAACACTGAAGCTTTCTTT

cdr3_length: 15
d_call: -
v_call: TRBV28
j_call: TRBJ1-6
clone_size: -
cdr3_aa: CASSPMGGGNSPLHF
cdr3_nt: TGTGCCAGCAGCCCCATGGGGGGTGGGAATTCACCCCTCCACTTT

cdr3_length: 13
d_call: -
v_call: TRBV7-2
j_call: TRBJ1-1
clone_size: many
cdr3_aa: CASSFVGGAEAFF
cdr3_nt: TGTGCCAGCAGCTTTGTTGGGGGAGCTGAAGCTTTCTTT

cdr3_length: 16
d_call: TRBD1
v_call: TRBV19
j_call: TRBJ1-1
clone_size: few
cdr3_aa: CASSTETGIGATEAFF
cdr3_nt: TGTGCCAGTAGTACCGAGACAGGGATTGGAGCCACTGAAGCTTTCTTT

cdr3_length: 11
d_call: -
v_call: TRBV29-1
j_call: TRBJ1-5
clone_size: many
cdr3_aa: CSVPGRQPQHF
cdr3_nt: TGCAGCGTCCCCGGTAGACAGCCCCAGCATTTT

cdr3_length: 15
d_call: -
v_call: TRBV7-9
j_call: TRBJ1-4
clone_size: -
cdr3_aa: CASSLEGMINEKLFF
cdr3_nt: TGTGCCAGCAGCTTAGAAGGGATGATTAATGAAAAACTGTTTTTT

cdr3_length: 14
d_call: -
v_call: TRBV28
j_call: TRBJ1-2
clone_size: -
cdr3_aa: CASSLGKPRRGYTF
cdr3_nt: TGTGCCAGCAGCCTCGGGAAGCCTAGGCGTGGCTACACCTTC

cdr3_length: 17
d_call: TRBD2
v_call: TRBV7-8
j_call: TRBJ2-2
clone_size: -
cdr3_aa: CASSPTSRGGVDGELFF
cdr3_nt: TGTGCCAGCAGCCCCACCTCGCGGGGGGGAGTTGACGGGGAGCTGTTTTTT